What follows are 14 T cell receptor beta chains derived from one specimen sequenced in a study of T-cell reconstitution after alpha-beta-depleted transplantation in children. TCRbeta library construction was performed incorporating unique molecular identifiers. TCRdb reprocessed the PCR reads with MiXCR, giving one entry per CDR3 protein. The sample lists about 490,000 distinct CDR3 sequences, roughly 10% seen once, with 2% in the top ten. The material was PBMCs, obtained before TCRalphabeta/CD19-depleted stem cell transplant. Every receptor here comes from a child aged 2-15 years with inherited bone marrow failure, due to receive a stem cell transplant.

Only a few counts were recorded for this clonotype. This chain joins TRBV20-1 and TRBJ2-7, with 8 positions matching TRBD1. The V segment lost 1 base and the J segment 5 bases; nucleotides outside the gene matches: 7. The CDR3 runs 14 residues. Germline lookup yields CDR1 DFQATT and CDR2 SNEGSKA (reference sequence). The CDR3 loop is CSARAVDRADEQYF. In nucleotides, the CDR3 is TGCAGTGCTAGAGCCGTGGACAGGGCCGACGAGCAGTACTTC.

This clonotype was picked up many times. The CDR3, as DNA: TGTGCCACCAGGTCGGAGCTCGTCTACGAGCAGTACTTC. Translated, it gives CATRSELVYEQYF. The chain joins TRBV15 to TRBJ2-7, with D hard to call. Trimming cost V 6 bases and J 3 bases, with 12 bases left between them. Germline-derived CDR1 and CDR2 are LNHNV and YYDKDF (reference sequence). There are 13 residues in the CDR3.

This clonotype was detected many times. The chain carries TRBV29-1 and TRBJ2-5; 9 bases map to TRBD2. The V gene's germline CDR1 is SQVTM and CDR2 ANQGSEA. V lost 3 bases to trimming and J lost 4 bases; unmatched junction nucleotides: 9. This CDR3 comprises 15 residues. The CDR3: CSVDSGLARGETQYF. In DNA, the CDR3 is TGCAGCGTTGACTCGGGACTAGCTAGAGGAGAGACCCAGTACTTC.

This clonotype has a handful of counts. The chain has TRBV6-6 and TRBJ1-1; D may be TRBD1 (5 bases). The CDR3 loop spans 12 amino acids. V was clipped by 6 bases and J by 1 base, with 6 bases between them. From germline, CDR1 is MNHNY and CDR2 SVGAGI (reference sequence). The CDR3 loop reads CASRGRNTEAFF. Here the CDR3 DNA reads TGTGCCAGCAGGGGGCGGAACACTGAAGCTTTCTTT.

This clonotype was counted ten times or more. The gene calls are TRBV6-2 or TRBV6-3 and TRBJ2-1, with unresolved D. Per the germline V gene, CDR1 is MNHEY and CDR2 is SVGEGT. V lost 3 bases and J 8 bases, leaving 11 bases between the germline ends. This CDR3 spans 13 amino acids. Written as DNA, the CDR3 is TGTGCCAGCAGTTATCTGGCTGGGTATGAGCAGTTCTTC. Protein product: CASSYLAGYEQFF.

This clonotype was counted only a few times. The genes are TRBV6-5 and TRBJ2-7; the D is unclear. The V gene's germline CDR1 is MNHEY and CDR2 SVGAGI. The CDR3 loop spans 12 amino acids. Trimming stripped 2 bases from V and 4 bases from J, with 6 bases between. This CDR3 reads CASSYTRYEQYF. CDR3 coding DNA: TGTGCCAGCAGTTACACACGGTACGAGCAGTACTTC.

In this sample, this clonotype turned up many times. V is TRBV12-3 or TRBV12-4 and J is TRBJ2-3; 7 positions agree with TRBD2. CDR3 length: 15 residues. The V and J ends lost 6 bases and 3 bases, in that order; junction bases with no gene match: 9. CDR3 DNA sequence: TGTGCCAGCAGCCCATGGGGGGGGGAAACAGATACGCAGTATTTT. Its protein is CASSPWGGETDTQYF.

This chain uses TRBV29-1 with TRBJ2-7; D is uncertain. Germline assignment: CDR1 SQVTM and CDR2 ANQGSEA. V gave up 1 base and J gave up 0 bases, with 13 bases separating them. This CDR3 has 15 amino acids. CDR3 residues: CSVEVVRFSSYEQYF. Written as DNA, the CDR3 is TGCAGCGTTGAAGTGGTTCGTTTTAGCTCCTACGAGCAGTACTTC.

This clonotype was observed at least ten times. V usage is TRBV29-1 and J usage is TRBJ2-3; D may be TRBD1 (5 bases). CDR3 length: 15 amino acids. CDR1 is SQVTM, CDR2 ANQGSEA, per germline. V lost 0 bases, J lost 6 bases, and 16 bases lay in between. The CDR3 protein is CSVEDRNSSGDTQYF. The CDR3 nucleotides are TGCAGCGTTGAAGATCGGAATTCATCAGGGGATACGCAGTATTTT.

This clonotype was detected ten times or more. The chain combines TRBV20-1 with TRBJ2-5; TRBD1 might be the D (6 bases). Trimming cost V 3 bases and J 0 bases, with 8 bases left between them. The CDR3 runs 13 residues. Germline CDR1 is DFQATT and CDR2 is SNEGSKA (reference sequence). The CDR3 DNA is TGCAGTGCTAGTGGACAGTACCAAGAGACCCAGTACTTC. This codes for CSASGQYQETQYF.

This clonotype was detected ten times or more. The rearrangement uses TRBV27 and TRBJ2-7; D possibly corresponds to TRBD1 (6 bases). The V gene lost 5 bases and the J gene lost 2 bases, with 13 bases spanning the gap. Germline V gene sequence: CDR1 MNHEY, CDR2 SMNVEV (reference sequence). The CDR3 extends over 14 amino acids. DNA for the CDR3: TGTGCCAGCAGTCAAGGAGGACAGACCTACGAGCAGTACTTC. Amino acids: CASSQGGQTYEQYF.

This chain links TRBV5-4 with TRBJ2-3; the D is unclear. Per germline, CDR1 SGHNT and CDR2 YYREEE (reference sequence). CDR3 length: 13 residues. V dropped 7 bases and J dropped 5 bases, with 14 bases sitting between them. As DNA, the CDR3 is TGTGCCAGCGGAAAGATTACAGAAGATACGCAGTATTTT. Its protein is CASGKITEDTQYF.

This clonotype appeared many times. This sequence joins TRBV4-3 and TRBJ2-7; a possible D gene is TRBD2 (6 bases). The germline gives CDR1 LGHNA, CDR2 YSLEER. The CDR3 has 14 residues. V lost 5 bases, J lost 0 bases, and 11 bases lay in between. This CDR3 is CASSEIGGSYEQYF. Here the CDR3 DNA reads TGCGCCAGCAGCGAAATCGGGGGCTCCTACGAGCAGTACTTC.

Many counts were recorded for this clonotype. This chain connects TRBV12-3 or TRBV12-4 to TRBJ2-1; D may be TRBD1 (6 bases). The CDR3 spans 12 residues. Trimming stripped 5 bases from V and 7 bases from J, with 9 bases between. The CDR3 protein is CASSNRVNEQFF. As DNA, the CDR3 is TGTGCCAGCAGTAACAGGGTAAATGAGCAGTTCTTC.